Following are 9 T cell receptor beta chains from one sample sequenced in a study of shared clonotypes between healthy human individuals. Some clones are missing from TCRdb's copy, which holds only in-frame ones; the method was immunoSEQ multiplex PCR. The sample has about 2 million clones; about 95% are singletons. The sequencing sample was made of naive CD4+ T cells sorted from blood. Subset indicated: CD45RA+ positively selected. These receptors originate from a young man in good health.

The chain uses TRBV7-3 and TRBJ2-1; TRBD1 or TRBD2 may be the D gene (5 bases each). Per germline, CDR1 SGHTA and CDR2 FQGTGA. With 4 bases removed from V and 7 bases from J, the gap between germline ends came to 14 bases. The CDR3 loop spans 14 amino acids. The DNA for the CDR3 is TGTGCCAGCAGCTCCCGTGGGGGTTTGAATGAGCAGTTCTTC. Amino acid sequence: CASSSRGGLNEQFF.

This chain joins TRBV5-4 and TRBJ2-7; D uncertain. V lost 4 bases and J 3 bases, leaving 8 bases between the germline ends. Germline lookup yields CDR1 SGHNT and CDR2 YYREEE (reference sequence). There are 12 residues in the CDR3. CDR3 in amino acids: CASSDNYYEQYF. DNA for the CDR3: TGTGCCAGCAGCGACAACTACTACGAGCAGTACTTC.

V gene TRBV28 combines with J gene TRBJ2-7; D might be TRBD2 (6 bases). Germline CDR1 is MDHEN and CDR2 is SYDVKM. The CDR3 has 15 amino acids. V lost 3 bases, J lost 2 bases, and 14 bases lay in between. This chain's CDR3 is CASSLGGRVTYEQYF. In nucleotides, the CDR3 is TGTGCCAGCAGTTTGGGGGGAAGGGTGACCTACGAGCAGTACTTC.

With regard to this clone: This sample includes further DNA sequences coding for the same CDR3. In nucleotides, the CDR3 is TGTGCCAGCAGCCCTACACCCTACGAGCAGTACTTC. Encoded protein: CASSPTPYEQYF. This rearrangement joins TRBV28 to TRBJ2-7; D gene uncertain. This CDR3 is 12 amino acids long. In germline, CDR1 is MDHEN, CDR2 SYDVKM. V lost 6 bases to trimming and J lost 2 bases, with 8 bases between them. Full variable domain (remainder filled in from reference TRBV28 and TRBJ2-7): DVKVTQSSRYLVKRTGEKVFLECVQDMDHENMFWYRQDPGLGLRLIYFSYDVKMKEKGDIPEGYSVSREKKERFSLILESASTNQTSMYLCASSPTPYEQYFGPGTRLTVT.

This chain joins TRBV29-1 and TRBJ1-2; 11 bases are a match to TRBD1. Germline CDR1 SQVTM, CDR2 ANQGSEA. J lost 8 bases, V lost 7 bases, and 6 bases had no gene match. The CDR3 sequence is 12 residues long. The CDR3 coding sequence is TGCAGCGCCTGGGACAGGGGGTTCGGCTACACCTTC. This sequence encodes CSAWDRGFGYTF. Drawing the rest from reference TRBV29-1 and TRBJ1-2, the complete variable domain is SAVISQKPSRDICQRGTSLTIQCQVDSQVTMMFWYRQQPGQSLTLIATANQGSEATYESGFVIDKFPISRPNLTFSTLTVSNMSPEDSSIYLCSAWDRGFGYTFGSGTRLTVV.

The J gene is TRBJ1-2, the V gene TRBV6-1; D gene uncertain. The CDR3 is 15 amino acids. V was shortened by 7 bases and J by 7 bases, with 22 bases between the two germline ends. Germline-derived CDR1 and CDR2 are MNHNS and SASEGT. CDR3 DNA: TGTGCCAGCACCTCTGCATATGGGCAGCTCGTTGGCTACACCTTC. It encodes CASTSAYGQLVGYTF.

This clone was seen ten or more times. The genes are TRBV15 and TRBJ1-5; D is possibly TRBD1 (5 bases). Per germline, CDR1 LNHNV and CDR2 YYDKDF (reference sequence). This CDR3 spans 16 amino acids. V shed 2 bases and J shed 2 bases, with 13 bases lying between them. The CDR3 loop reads CATSRPVGGGNQPQHF. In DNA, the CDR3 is TGTGCCACCAGCAGACCTGTGGGAGGGGGCAATCAGCCCCAGCATTTT.

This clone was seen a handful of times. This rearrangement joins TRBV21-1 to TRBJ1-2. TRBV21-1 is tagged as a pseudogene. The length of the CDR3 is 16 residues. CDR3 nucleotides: TGTGCCAGCAGCAAAGCGGCCCAGCCCCTCCCTCGTGGCTACACCTTC. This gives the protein CASSKAAQPLPRGYTF.

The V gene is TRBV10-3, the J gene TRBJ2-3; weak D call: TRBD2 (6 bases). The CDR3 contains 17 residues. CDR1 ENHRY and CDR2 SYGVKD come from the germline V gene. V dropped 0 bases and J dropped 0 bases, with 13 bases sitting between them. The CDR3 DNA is TGTGCCATCAGTGAGTCCCTAGCGCCGATTAGCACAGATACGCAGTATTTT. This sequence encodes CAISESLAPISTDTQYF.